One sample yielded the 32 T cell receptor beta chains listed below, sequenced in a study of sequential checkpoint blockade in melanoma. As to treatment: randomized to nivolumab then ipilimumab (arm A) or the reverse (arm B). The repertoire was sequenced with immunoSEQ multiplex PCR; TCRdb's copy has only in-frame clones and lacks some. This repertoire shows about 8,400 clones, 90% found once; its top ten account for roughly 14%. Sequencing used CD8+ T cells sorted from blood (inferred from file names), obtained from a patient given nivolumab and ipilimumab in sequence. The receptor source for this set is a human donor with melanoma.

This clone was seen just once. This chain links TRBV19 with TRBJ1-1; no firm D call. Trimming left V 2 bases short and J 3 bases short, with 22 bases between. The CDR3 has 18 amino acids. The germline V gene encodes CDR1 LNHDA and CDR2 SQIVND (reference sequence). CDR3 region: CASSIPPTSREEDTEAFF. CDR3 coding DNA: TGTGCCAGTAGTATACCACCCACCAGCCGGGAAGAGGACACTGAAGCTTTCTTT. The whole variable domain, remainder taken from reference TRBV19 and TRBJ1-1, is DGGITQSPKYLFRKEGQNVTLSCEQNLNHDAMYWYRQDPGQGLRLIYYSQIVNDFQKGDIAEGYSVSREKKESFPLTVTSAQKNPTAFYLCASSIPPTSREEDTEAFFGQGTRLTVV.

This clone was seen just once. Relative to the germline gene, one junction end is altered; a read error may explain this. The rearrangement links TRBV19 to TRBJ1-1; TRBD1 might be the D (5 bases). Germline V gives CDR1 LNHDA, CDR2 SQIVND (reference sequence). The CDR3 has 12 amino acids. CDR3 nucleotide sequence: TGTGCCAGTAGTTTCAGGGCCTCGGGACTAATCTTT. As protein: CASSFRASGLIF.

The gene calls are TRBV6-5 and TRBJ2-7; D is perhaps TRBD1 (6 bases). CDR3 length: 14 amino acids. CDR1 and CDR2 from the germline V gene are MNHEY and SVGAGI. The V end lost 8 bases, the J end lost 3 bases, and 17 bases lay between the germline ends. The CDR3 loop reads CASPISRGLYEQYF. CDR3 DNA: TGTGCCAGCCCGATATCCAGGGGCCTCTACGAGCAGTACTTC.

This chain links TRBV7-3 with TRBJ1-2, with 8 positions matching TRBD1. V trimming: 5 bases; J trimming: 8 bases; junction bases outside the gene matches: 10. Germline-derived CDR1 and CDR2 are SGHTA and FQGTGA. The CDR3 spans 14 residues. The CDR3 protein is CASSRLRQGRGYTF. The CDR3 coding sequence is TGTGCCAGCAGCCGACTAAGACAGGGGCGAGGCTACACCTTC.

This CDR3 reads CASSLLLAGLYEQYF. The CDR3 region has the DNA TGTGCCAGCTCATTACTCTTAGCGGGACTCTACGAGCAGTACTTC. The chain combines TRBV5-6 with TRBJ2-7, with 8 bases fitting TRBD2. The CDR3 covers 15 residues. V lost 7 bases to trimming and J lost 3 bases; unmatched junction nucleotides: 12. Germline V gene data show CDR1 as SGHDT and CDR2 as YYEEEE.

This chain connects TRBV28 to TRBJ1-5; D perhaps matches TRBD1 (5 bases). Germline V CDR1 and CDR2: MDHEN, SYDVKM. The ends were cut back, 6 bases at V and 1 base at J, with 13 bases in the middle. The CDR3 is 15 amino acids. CDR3 nucleotide sequence: TGTGCCAGCAGCCCCCAGGGAACCAGCAATCAGCCCCAGCATTTT. It is translated as CASSPQGTSNQPQHF.

The chain has TRBV19 and TRBJ2-7, with TRBD2 matching over 8 bases. The CDR3 sequence is 16 residues long. V was clipped by 1 base and J by 5 bases; unmatched bases: 10. Germline CDR1 LNHDA, CDR2 SQIVND (reference sequence). The CDR3: CASSIVASGSTNEQYF. DNA for the CDR3: TGTGCCAGTAGTATAGTCGCCAGCGGGAGCACCAACGAGCAGTACTTC.

V is TRBV21-1 and J is TRBJ2-7; TRBD1, the table's D call, was not compared with the DNA. TRBV21-1 is termed a pseudogene. This CDR3 has 12 amino acids. Here the CDR3 DNA reads TGTGCCAGCAGGACAGGGGGTGCAGGGCAGTACGTC. It translates to CASRTGGAGQYV.

The chain uses TRBV29-1 and TRBJ1-2; the match to TRBD1 covers 7 bases. Germline CDR1 is SQVTM and CDR2 is ANQGSEA. This CDR3 has 10 residues. V lost 6 bases, J lost 10 bases, and 5 bases stayed unmatched. The CDR3 DNA follows: TGCAGCGTGTGGGACAGAGACTACACCTTC. Translating it yields CSVWDRDYTF.

This clone was detected only once. The chain couples TRBV27 to TRBJ1-1, with a weak D call TRBD1 (6 bases). This CDR3 comprises 13 residues. The V and J ends lost 7 bases and 0 bases respectively, with 9 bases between them. From germline, CDR1 is MNHEY and CDR2 SMNVEV (reference sequence). The CDR3 DNA follows: TGTGCCAGCAAAGGGGGACTGAACACTGAAGCTTTCTTT. Translating it yields CASKGGLNTEAFF.

DNA of the CDR3: TGTGCCAGCAGCCCGACGGGACACCCGAACACTGAAGCTTTCTTT. Amino acids: CASSPTGHPNTEAFF. The rearrangement links TRBV9 to TRBJ1-1; possibly TRBD1 for D (6 bases). Per the germline V gene, CDR1 is SGDLS and CDR2 is YYNGEE. CDR3 length: 15 residues. The ends were cut back, 4 bases at V and 1 base at J, with 14 bases in the middle.

The chain has TRBV2 and TRBJ2-7, with D possibly matching TRBD2 (5 bases). This CDR3 spans 15 amino acids. CDR1 and CDR2 (germline): SNHLY, FYNNEI. V was cut by 4 bases and J by 2 bases, with 15 bases left in between. The CDR3 DNA reads TGTGCCAGCAGTGTCCAAACTAGGGCGGCCTACGAGCAGTACTTC. Translating gives CASSVQTRAAYEQYF.

J is TRBJ2-7 and V is TRBV6-1; TRBD1 aligns across 8 bases. There are 12 residues in the CDR3. Trimming removed 5 bases from V and 7 bases from J; junction bases left unmatched: 4. From germline, CDR1 is MNHNS and CDR2 SASEGT. The chain's CDR3 is CASSWTGREQYV. The CDR3 coding sequence is TGTGCCAGCAGTTGGACAGGGAGGGAGCAGTACGTC.

The rearrangement uses TRBV28 and TRBJ2-7; 9 nucleotides align to TRBD1. This CDR3 spans 13 amino acids. Germline values: CDR1 MDHEN, CDR2 SYDVKM. The junction had 8 bases not matched to a gene; V was cut back by 7 bases and J by 7 bases. The CDR3 region has the DNA TGTGCCAGCATGTGGACAGGGGAGGAAGAGCAGTACTTC. Amino acids: CASMWTGEEEQYF.

This clone has a single count. This sequence joins TRBV9 and TRBJ2-7, with 7 bases matching TRBD1. The trim removed 0 bases at V and 0 bases at J, leaving 6 bases unmatched. This CDR3 is 16 amino acids long. Germline CDR1 SGDLS, CDR2 YYNGEE. The CDR3 DNA is TGTGCCAGCAGCGTAGAGAAGGGGGCGAACTCCTACGAGCAGTACTTC. Translated, it gives CASSVEKGANSYEQYF. The full variable domain, with the rest looked up from reference TRBV9 and TRBJ2-7, is DSGVTQTPKHLITATGQRVTLRCSPRSGDLSVYWYQQSLDQGLQFLIQYYNGEERAKGNILERFSAQQFPDLHSELNLSSLELGDSALYFCASSVEKGANSYEQYFGPGTRLTVT.

The CDR3 protein is CASSVVFNSYEQYF. Here the CDR3 DNA reads TGTGCCAGCAGCGTAGTATTTAACTCCTACGAGCAGTACTTC. The V gene is TRBV9, the J gene TRBJ2-7; D ambiguous. V was clipped by 0 bases and J by 0 bases, with 7 bases between them. The CDR3 is made up of 14 amino acids. Germline V CDR1 and CDR2: SGDLS, YYNGEE.

The chain is built from TRBV30 and TRBJ1-5; 7 bases match TRBD1. CDR1 is GTSNPN and CDR2 is SVGIG in the germline V gene (reference sequence). V shed 2 bases and J 2 bases; nucleotides not matched to a gene: 3. This CDR3 has 14 amino acids. The CDR3 DNA reads as TGTGCCTGGAGTCCCGGACAGGGCAATCAGCCCCAGCATTTT. This gives the protein CAWSPGQGNQPQHF. Combining the CDR3 with reference TRBV30 and TRBJ1-5 gives the whole variable domain SQTIHQWPATLVQPVGSPLSLECTVEGTSNPNLYWYRQAAGRGLQLLFYSVGIGQISSEVPQNLSASRPQDRQFILSSKKLLLSDSGFYLCAWSPGQGNQPQHFGDGTRLSIL.

In DNA, the CDR3 is TGTGCCAGCAGCCTTAGACCTAGCGCTCCCCACGAGCAGTACGTC. Residues: CASSLRPSAPHEQYV. The chain joins TRBV14 to TRBJ2-7, with D tentatively TRBD2 (6 bases). The CDR3 contains 15 residues. From germline, CDR1 is SGHDN and CDR2 FVKESK. V lost 4 bases and J lost 5, with 18 bases in between.

The J gene is TRBJ1-1, the V gene TRBV9, with 9 bases matching TRBD1. The CDR3 length is 14 residues. With 3 bases clipped from V and 8 bases from J, the junction kept 8 bases outside the gene matches. Germline V CDR1 and CDR2: SGDLS, YYNGEE. The CDR3 region has the DNA TGTGCCAGCAGCGGCGACAGGGGGAACCCCGAAGCTTTCTTT. Translated, it gives CASSGDRGNPEAFF.

The CDR3 region has the DNA TGTGCCAGCAGCATGACTCAGGGTTACGAGCAGTACGTC. Its protein is CASSMTQGYEQYV. The chain is built from TRBV7-6 and TRBJ2-7; D might be TRBD1 (5 bases). CDR1 SGHVS and CDR2 FNYEAQ come from the germline V gene. The CDR3 has 13 amino acids. The V end lost 5 bases, the J end lost 4 bases, and 12 bases lay between the germline ends.

The chain combines TRBV6-5 with TRBJ2-7; 7 nucleotides agree with TRBD1. Germline CDR1 MNHEY, CDR2 SVGAGI. The CDR3 is 14 amino acids. J lost 4 bases, V lost 6 bases, and 9 bases had no gene match. CDR3 residues: CASRPRQGEYEQYV. CDR3 nucleotides: TGTGCCAGCAGACCTCGACAGGGAGAGTACGAGCAGTACGTC.

The chain couples TRBV4-1 to TRBJ1-5; D is undetermined. This CDR3 region has 15 residues. The germline CDR1 and CDR2 sequences are MGHRA and YSYEKL. V lost 3 bases, J lost 0 bases, and 9 bases lay in between. The CDR3 DNA reads TGCGCCAGCAGCCAGTCTCGGGTTAGCAATCAGCCCCAGCATTTT. Its protein product is CASSQSRVSNQPQHF.

This sequence joins TRBV19 and TRBJ1-2; TRBD1 aligns across 7 bases. With 5 bases clipped from V and 6 bases from J, the junction kept 12 bases outside the gene matches. CDR1 is LNHDA, CDR2 SQIVND, per germline (reference sequence). The CDR3 consists of 15 residues. The CDR3 reads CASSEGSRGKDGYTF. CDR3 nucleotide sequence: TGTGCCAGTAGTGAGGGTTCCAGGGGGAAAGATGGCTACACCTTC. Full variable domain (missing parts from reference TRBV19 and TRBJ1-2): DGGITQSPKYLFRKEGQNVTLSCEQNLNHDAMYWYRQDPGQGLRLIYYSQIVNDFQKGDIAEGYSVSREKKESFPLTVTSAQKNPTAFYLCASSEGSRGKDGYTFGSGTRLTVV.

The chain is built from TRBV7-3 and TRBJ1-1, with D perhaps TRBD1 (6 bases). Trimming left V 0 bases short and J 4 bases short, with 9 bases between. The CDR3 runs to 14 residues. Germline lookup yields CDR1 SGHTA and CDR2 FQGTGA. CDR3 amino acids: CASSLTGGGTEAFF. The CDR3 nucleotides read TGTGCCAGCAGCTTAACAGGGGGTGGCACTGAAGCTTTCTTT.

This clone is a singleton in its sample. The chain joins TRBV27 to TRBJ2-7, with TRBD2 as a possible D gene (6 bases). The CDR3 is 14 residues long. Germline V gives CDR1 MNHEY, CDR2 SMNVEV (reference sequence). Trimming took 7 bases from V and 5 from J, leaving 18 bases between them. The CDR3 reads CASNLGGVRDEQYF. The CDR3, as DNA: TGTGCCAGCAATTTGGGGGGAGTTCGGGACGAGCAGTACTTC.

The chain links TRBV19 to TRBJ2-7, with D unclear. In germline, CDR1 is LNHDA, CDR2 SQIVND (reference sequence). The V and J ends lost 5 bases and 3 bases respectively, with 14 bases between them. The CDR3 extends over 14 amino acids. The CDR3 DNA reads as TGTGCCAGTAGTCGACTCGACTCCGGCTACGAGCAGTACTTC. Protein: CASSRLDSGYEQYF.

The chain recombines TRBV6-5 with TRBJ2-7; 7 bases match TRBD1. The CDR3 totals 14 residues. Germline V gene lookup returns CDR1 MNHEY and CDR2 SVGAGI. After removal of 3 bases from V and 2 bases from J, the junction contained 4 bases not matched to a gene. The CDR3 DNA sequence: TGTGCCAGCAGTTATAGTCAGGGGGCCTACGAGCAGTACTTC. Its protein is CASSYSQGAYEQYF.

V and J are TRBV13 and TRBJ2-3; D is unclear. CDR1 is PRHDT and CDR2 is FYEKMQ in the germline V gene (reference sequence). V dropped 5 bases and J dropped 4 bases, with 7 bases sitting between them. CDR3 length: 12 residues. The CDR3 DNA is TGTGCCAGCAGCCCCAGCGCAGATACGCAGTATTTT. Residues: CASSPSADTQYF.

The V gene is TRBV19, the J gene TRBJ1-1, with D possibly being TRBD1 (6 bases). The CDR3 is 17 amino acids. The V gene lost 1 base and the J gene lost 5 bases, with 20 bases spanning the gap. Germline V CDR1 and CDR2: LNHDA, SQIVND (reference sequence). The CDR3, as DNA: TGTGCCAGTAGTATAGGTTATGGGCAGGGGACGGGGACTGAAGCTTTCTTT. Translated: CASSIGYGQGTGTEAFF.

The chain links TRBV27 to TRBJ2-1; no definite D call. The CDR3 loop spans 14 amino acids. Trimming left V 3 bases short and J 5 bases short, with 11 bases between. Germline lookup yields CDR1 MNHEY and CDR2 SMNVEV (reference sequence). This CDR3 reads CASSFPGPHNEQFF. CDR3 coding DNA: TGTGCCAGCAGTTTTCCTGGGCCCCACAATGAGCAGTTCTTC.

The rearrangement links TRBV28 to TRBJ2-7; the D gene is possibly TRBD2 (5 bases). The germline V gene encodes CDR1 MDHEN and CDR2 SYDVKM. V gave up 5 bases and J gave up 2 bases, with 10 bases separating them. The CDR3 contains 13 residues. The CDR3 sequence is CASSPPGTYEQYF. DNA of the CDR3: TGTGCCAGCAGTCCCCCGGGAACCTACGAGCAGTACTTC.

This chain joins TRBV6-1 and TRBJ2-7, with D maybe TRBD1 (5 bases). Germline V gene sequence: CDR1 MNHNS, CDR2 SASEGT. V lost 10 bases and J lost 2, with 12 bases in between. The CDR3 is 12 residues long. This chain's CDR3 is CATVQTAYEQYF. The CDR3 DNA sequence: TGTGCCACCGTCCAGACAGCCTACGAGCAGTACTTC.